The 13 T cell receptor beta chains below were found in one sample sequenced in a study of regulatory T cells in long-lasting Graves disease. In building TCR beta libraries, iRepertoire HTBI primers were used together with Arm-PCR of CDR3 regions. MiXCR was run by TCRdb on the multiplex PCR reads, yielding one entry per CDR3 protein. The sample has 450,000 to 600,000 distinct CDR3 sequences, 15% to 20% seen once. Time point specified: newly diagnosed GD, antithyroid drugs for less than 3 months. The authors made the TCR library using RNA they extracted from PBMCs. This same sample was also taken into another study, of T cells in Graves' hyperthyroidism and ophthalmopathy.

Sequencing was performed on peripheral blood mononuclear cells (PBMCs), taken at new diagnosis, from a patient treated with antithyroid drugs. The receptors were gathered from a man aged 35-49 years with Graves disease.

The CDR3 nucleotides read TGTGCCAGCAGAACTTGGGGTGCGGGCAATCAGCCCCAGCATTTT. Its protein product is CASRTWGAGNQPQHF. This chain connects TRBV6-1 to TRBJ1-5; unclear D gene. The CDR3 has 15 residues. Trimming left V 6 bases short and J 2 bases short, with 14 bases between. Germline V lookup: CDR1 MNHNS, CDR2 SASEGT.

The V and J genes are TRBV9 and TRBJ2-3; D is unclear. This CDR3 spans 15 amino acids. Germline V CDR1 and CDR2: SGDLS, YYNGEE. V dropped 4 bases and J dropped 2 bases, with 14 bases sitting between them. The CDR3 DNA reads as TGTGCCAGCAGCCCCCCTGGTCAGATCACAGATACGCAGTATTTT. Translation: CASSPPGQITDTQYF. Full variable domain (remainder filled in from reference TRBV9 and TRBJ2-3): DSGVTQTPKHLITATGQRVTLRCSPRSGDLSVYWYQQSLDQGLQFLIQYYNGEERAKGNILERFSAQQFPDLHSELNLSSLELGDSALYFCASSPPGQITDTQYFGPGTRLTVL.

In its sample, this clonotype was seen many times. The rearrangement joins TRBV7-3 to TRBJ1-1; D gene uncertain. Between the trimmed V and J ends, which lost 1 base and 6 bases, there was a span of 9 bases. Germline values: CDR1 SGHTA, CDR2 FQGTGA. The CDR3 is 13 residues long. CDR3 loop: CASSLSVDSEAFF. Here the CDR3 DNA reads TGTGCCAGCAGCTTAAGTGTGGATTCTGAAGCTTTCTTT.

In its sample, this clonotype was seen many times. The V call is TRBV2, the J call TRBJ2-5; D is ambiguous. The V end was cut by 6 bases, the J end by 2 bases, with 13 bases between. Germline loops: CDR1 SNHLY, CDR2 FYNNEI. The length of the CDR3 is 14 residues. The CDR3 region is CASRAYWSQETQYF. The DNA for the CDR3 is TGTGCCAGCAGGGCCTATTGGAGTCAAGAGACCCAGTACTTC.

This clonotype was seen many times. This chain uses TRBV6-1 with TRBJ2-7; perhaps TRBD2 as D (5 bases). The CDR3 covers 13 residues. Germline CDR1 and CDR2: MNHNS and SASEGT. With 6 bases removed from V and 2 bases from J, the gap between germline ends came to 11 bases. CDR3 in DNA: TGTGCCAGCAGAGCGGTATCAACCTACGAGCAGTACTTC. Its protein product is CASRAVSTYEQYF.

This clonotype was seen at least ten times. This rearrangement joins TRBV3-1 to TRBJ2-1; D is undetermined. Per germline, CDR1 LGHDT and CDR2 YNNKEL (reference sequence). V was cut by 2 bases and J by 8 bases, with 16 bases left in between. The CDR3 covers 15 residues. This CDR3 reads CASSQKWSVGHEQFF. In nucleotides, the CDR3 is TGTGCCAGCAGCCAAAAGTGGTCTGTCGGGCATGAGCAGTTCTTC.

V is TRBV6-5 and J is TRBJ1-3; D is uncertain. The CDR3 is 14 amino acids. Germline lookup yields CDR1 MNHEY and CDR2 SVGAGI. The V and J ends lost 2 bases and 0 bases respectively, with 5 bases between them. CDR3 sequence reads: CASSYASSGNTIYF. The CDR3 DNA follows: TGTGCCAGCAGTTACGCGTCCTCTGGAAACACCATATATTTT.

Worth noting for this clonotype: This may arise from a read error, as a much more abundant clone is one base away. The rearrangement links TRBV12-3 or TRBV12-4 to TRBJ2-3, with D unclear. CDR3 length: 13 amino acids. Trimming took off 9 bases at V and 4 bases at J, with 14 bases between the two ends. For the CDR3, the DNA is TGTGCCAGTTCGGCTCTTATGGCAGATACGCAGTATTTT. It codes for CASSALMADTQYF.

For the CDR3, the DNA is TGTGCCAGCAGCTCCCACAGGGGGAGGGCTAACTATGGCTACACCTTC. It codes for CASSSHRGRANYGYTF. The genes are TRBV11-2 and TRBJ1-2; 8 nucleotides agree with TRBD1. The CDR3 has 16 amino acids. Germline loops: CDR1 SGHAT, CDR2 FQNNGV. V trimming: 4 bases; J trimming: 0 bases; junction bases outside the gene matches: 7.

This clonotype was seen repeatedly, ten times or more. V and J are TRBV2 and TRBJ1-5; D is unresolved. The CDR3 extends over 13 amino acids. Germline CDR1 is SNHLY and CDR2 is FYNNEI. Between the trimmed V and J ends, which lost 7 bases and 0 bases, there was a span of 7 bases. This CDR3 is CASTRDSNQPQHF. The CDR3, as DNA: TGTGCCAGCACCCGGGATAGCAATCAGCCCCAGCATTTT.

This clonotype was observed a handful of times. The chain carries TRBV9 and TRBJ2-3; 7 nucleotides agree with TRBD2. V lost 4 bases to trimming and J lost 0 bases; unmatched junction nucleotides: 11. The CDR3 is 17 residues long. Germline assignment: CDR1 SGDLS and CDR2 YYNGEE. The CDR3 here is CASSRGSSGISTDTQYF. As DNA, the CDR3 is TGTGCCAGCAGCCGAGGGTCTAGCGGAATTAGCACAGATACGCAGTATTTT.

The chain carries TRBV15 and TRBJ2-6; 8 bases are a match to TRBD2. J was trimmed by 0 bases and V by 5 bases; bases with no gene match: 3. CDR3 length: 16 residues. Germline V lookup: CDR1 LNHNV, CDR2 YYDKDF (reference sequence). CDR3 coding DNA: TGTGCCACCAGCCCAAGCGGGAGCTCTGGGGCCAACGTCCTGACTTTC. It specifies CATSPSGSSGANVLTF. The whole variable domain, filled in from reference TRBV15 and TRBJ2-6, reads DAMVIQNPRYQVTQFGKPVTLSCSQTLNHNVMYWYQQKSSQAPKLLFHYYDKDFNNEADTPDNFQSRRPNTSFCFLDIRSPGLGDTAMYLCATSPSGSSGANVLTFGAGSRLTVL.

Regarding this clonotype: Compared with germline, one end of the junction differs, possibly owing to a read error. The DNA of the CDR3 is TGCAGTGCTAGAGATCAAGAGCCCCAGTACTTC. This encodes CSARDQEPQYF. The rearrangement links TRBV20-1 to TRBJ2-5, with unresolved D. The CDR3 extends over 11 amino acids. Germline lookup yields CDR1 DFQATT and CDR2 SNEGSKA (reference sequence).